Included here is one T cell receptor beta chain sequence, with context. What this receptor recognizes is not known. Per-base qualities were not stored, and no clone one base away is much larger. The CDR3 goes from the cysteine to the phenylalanine over 15 residues. Left in the record is the CDR3 DNA by itself, 45 bases read in frame from the first base. The germline V gene (reference sequence) specifies LGHDT as CDR1 and YNNKEL as CDR2. V is reduced by 5 bases and J by 4 bases, leaving a spacing of 17 bases between them. Participants in the prospective study were enrolled through a virtual design, were aged roughly 18 to 100 years, and lived in under 25 United States geographic areas. To assign participants to cohorts, the prospective study relied on clinical history that participants themselves reported in a screening survey and a study questionnaire. For ImmuneRACE Cohort 3, a participant was defined as recovered based on two consecutive negative NP/OP PCR tests, clearance by a healthcare professional, or resolution of symptoms. Each participant in the prospective study had whole blood, serum and a nasopharyngeal or oropharyngeal swab collected by mobile phlebotomists. Over an approximately 2-month period, participants in the prospective study had the option of providing additional blood draws and questionnaires. Before DNA extraction, blood samples from the prospective study were shipped at room temperature or frozen.

This entry is derived from a study of blood T cell repertoires in COVID-19 (dated by TCRdb to between 2020 and 2021). Regarding the complete study: Samples from collaborators originated in the United States, Italy and Spain and spanned both the acute and convalescent phases of COVID-19. The prospective study material was composed of cDNA or gDNA derived from T cells, B-cell-depleted T cells, or PBMCs. The dataset comprised deeply sampled blood TCRbeta repertoires from subjects exposed to, actively infected with, or recovered from COVID-19. A freely available public database, intended as a resource for researchers studying the immune response to SARS-CoV-2, is where the repertoires were released. Samples came from the ongoing ImmuneRACE study (first 160 participants) plus 1,254 subjects from 6 global collaborators. Sample metadata almost always included a de-identified subject ID, COVID-19 status, age in years and sex. Where HLA class I and class II types were available, the types were taken from metadata supplied by the sample provider, not from assay-based typing. On the study overall, not on this receptor specifically: Clinical and demographic metadata were provided uncurated, with the amount varying by source and participant.

TCRbeta CDR3 regions were amplified from genomic DNA using the immunoSEQ Assay, a bias-controlled multiplex PCR. The authors processed their data as follows. The number of nucleated cells in each sample was estimated from the amplification of reference gene primers within the assay. To quantify the absolute abundance of each unique TCRbeta CDR3 rearrangement, sequence reads were collapsed and filtered. Productive Simpson clonality was computed per sample as the square root of Simpson's diversity index over productive rearrangements. TCRdb holds this immuneACCESS table with in-frame rearrangements only. Some clones are missing; in checked studies, unresolved V genes explain under half, and the rest has no known cause. V and J calls and clone size are as listed in that table; D and trimming were resolved from the DNA. The sample table shows about 220,000 clones, and 82% are seen once. The biggest ten clones account for 15% of the sample.

The TCR sequence derives from a man aged 35-49 years who had recovered from COVID-19. The specimen sequenced was PBMCs or T cells enriched from blood (not recorded which). This chain joins TRBV3-1 (or the pseudogene TRBV3-2) to TRBJ1-1; a weak D assignment points to TRBD1 (5 bases agree). The CDR3 amino acid sequence is: CASSTLGGMGTEAFF. The nucleotides read TGTGCCAGCAGCACCCTTGGGGGGATGGGCACTGAAGCTTTCTTT.